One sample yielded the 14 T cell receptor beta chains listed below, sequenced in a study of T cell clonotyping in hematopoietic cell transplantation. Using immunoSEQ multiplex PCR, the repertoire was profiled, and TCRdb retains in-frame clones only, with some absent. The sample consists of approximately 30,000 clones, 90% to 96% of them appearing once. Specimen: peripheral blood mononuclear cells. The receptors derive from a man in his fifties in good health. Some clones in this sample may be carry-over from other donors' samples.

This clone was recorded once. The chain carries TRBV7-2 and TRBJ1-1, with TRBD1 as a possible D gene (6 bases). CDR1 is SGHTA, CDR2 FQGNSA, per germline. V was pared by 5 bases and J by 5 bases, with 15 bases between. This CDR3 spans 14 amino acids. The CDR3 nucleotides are TGTGCCAGCAGCAGAACAGGGATGTTAACTGAAGCTTTCTTT. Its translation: CASSRTGMLTEAFF.

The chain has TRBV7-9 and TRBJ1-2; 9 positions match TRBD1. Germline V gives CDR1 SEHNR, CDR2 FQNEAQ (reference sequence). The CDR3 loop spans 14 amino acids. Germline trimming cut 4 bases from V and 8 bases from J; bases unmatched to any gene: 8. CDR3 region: CASSYGTGLRGYTF. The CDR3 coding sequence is TGTGCCAGCAGCTATGGGACAGGGCTTAGGGGCTACACCTTC.

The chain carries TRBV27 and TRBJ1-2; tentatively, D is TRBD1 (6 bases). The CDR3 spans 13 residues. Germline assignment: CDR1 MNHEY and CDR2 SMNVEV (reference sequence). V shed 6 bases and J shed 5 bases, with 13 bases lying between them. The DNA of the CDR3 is TGTGCCAGCAGCTTGGGGGGGGCATATGGCTACACCTTC. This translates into CASSLGGAYGYTF.

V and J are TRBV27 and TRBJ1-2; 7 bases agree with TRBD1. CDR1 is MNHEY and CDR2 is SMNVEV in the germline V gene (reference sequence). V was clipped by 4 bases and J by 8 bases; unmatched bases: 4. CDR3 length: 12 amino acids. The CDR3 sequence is CASSSGTAGYTF. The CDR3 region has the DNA TGTGCCAGCAGTTCCGGGACAGCCGGCTACACCTTC.

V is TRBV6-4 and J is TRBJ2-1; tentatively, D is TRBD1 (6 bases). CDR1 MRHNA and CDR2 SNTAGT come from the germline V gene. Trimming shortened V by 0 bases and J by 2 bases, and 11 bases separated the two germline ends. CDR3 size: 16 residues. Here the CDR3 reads CASSDSGRGPYNEQFF. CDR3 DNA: TGTGCCAGCAGTGACTCTGGCAGGGGCCCCTACAATGAGCAGTTCTTC.

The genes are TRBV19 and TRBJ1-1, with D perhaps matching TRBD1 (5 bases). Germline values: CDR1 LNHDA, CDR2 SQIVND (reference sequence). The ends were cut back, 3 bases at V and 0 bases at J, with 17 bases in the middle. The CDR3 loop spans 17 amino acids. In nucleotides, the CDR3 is TGTGCCAGTAGTATTGGGAGGGGTAGGCGTTTGAACACTGAAGCTTTCTTT. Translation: CASSIGRGRRLNTEAFF.

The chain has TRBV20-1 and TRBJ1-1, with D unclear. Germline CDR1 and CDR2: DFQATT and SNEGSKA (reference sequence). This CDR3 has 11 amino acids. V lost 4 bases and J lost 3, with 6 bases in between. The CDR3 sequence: CSATGDTEAFF. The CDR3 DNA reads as TGCAGTGCTACTGGCGACACTGAAGCTTTCTTT.

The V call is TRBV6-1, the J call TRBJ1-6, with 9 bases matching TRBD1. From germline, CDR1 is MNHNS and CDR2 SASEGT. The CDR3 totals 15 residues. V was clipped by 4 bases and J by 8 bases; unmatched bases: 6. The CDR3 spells CASSAVQGAHSPLHF. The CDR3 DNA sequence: TGTGCCAGCAGTGCCGTACAGGGGGCCCATTCACCCCTCCACTTT.

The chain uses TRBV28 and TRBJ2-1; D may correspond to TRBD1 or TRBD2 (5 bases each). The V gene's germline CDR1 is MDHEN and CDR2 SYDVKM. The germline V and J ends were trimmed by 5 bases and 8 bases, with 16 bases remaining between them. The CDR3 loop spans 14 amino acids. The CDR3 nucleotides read TGTGCCAGCAGTCTCCCGAGGGGTTTCCATGAGCAGTTCTTC. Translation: CASSLPRGFHEQFF.

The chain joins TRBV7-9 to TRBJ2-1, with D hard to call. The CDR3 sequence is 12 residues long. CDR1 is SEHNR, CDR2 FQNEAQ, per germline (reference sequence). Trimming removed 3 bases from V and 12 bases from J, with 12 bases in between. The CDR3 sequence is CASSFDNRGQFF. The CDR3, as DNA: TGTGCCAGCAGCTTTGACAATCGAGGGCAGTTCTTC.

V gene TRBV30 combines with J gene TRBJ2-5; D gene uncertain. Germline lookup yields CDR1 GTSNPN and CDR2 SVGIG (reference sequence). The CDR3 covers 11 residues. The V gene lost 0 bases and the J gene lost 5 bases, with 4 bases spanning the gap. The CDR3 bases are TGTGCCTGGAGTGTACAGGAGACCCAGTACTTC. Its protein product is CAWSVQETQYF.

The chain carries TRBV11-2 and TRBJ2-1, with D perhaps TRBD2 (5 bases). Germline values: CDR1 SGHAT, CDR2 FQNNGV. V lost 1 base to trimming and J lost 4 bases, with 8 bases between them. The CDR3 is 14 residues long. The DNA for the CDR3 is TGTGCCAGCAGCTTAGCTCGGGGTTACAATGAGCAGTTCTTC. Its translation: CASSLARGYNEQFF.

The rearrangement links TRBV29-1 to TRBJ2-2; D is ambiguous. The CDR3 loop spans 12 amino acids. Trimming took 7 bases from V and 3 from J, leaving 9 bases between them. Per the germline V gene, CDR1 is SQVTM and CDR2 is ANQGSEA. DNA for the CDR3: TGCAGCGGGGTGTTCTACACCGGGGAGCTGTTTTTT. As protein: CSGVFYTGELFF.

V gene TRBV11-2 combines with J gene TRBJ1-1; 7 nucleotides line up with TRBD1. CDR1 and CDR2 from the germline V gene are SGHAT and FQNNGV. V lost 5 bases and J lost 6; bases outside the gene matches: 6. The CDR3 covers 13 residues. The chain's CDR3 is CASSPRQGSEAFF. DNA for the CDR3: TGTGCCAGCAGCCCTCGACAGGGATCTGAAGCTTTCTTT.